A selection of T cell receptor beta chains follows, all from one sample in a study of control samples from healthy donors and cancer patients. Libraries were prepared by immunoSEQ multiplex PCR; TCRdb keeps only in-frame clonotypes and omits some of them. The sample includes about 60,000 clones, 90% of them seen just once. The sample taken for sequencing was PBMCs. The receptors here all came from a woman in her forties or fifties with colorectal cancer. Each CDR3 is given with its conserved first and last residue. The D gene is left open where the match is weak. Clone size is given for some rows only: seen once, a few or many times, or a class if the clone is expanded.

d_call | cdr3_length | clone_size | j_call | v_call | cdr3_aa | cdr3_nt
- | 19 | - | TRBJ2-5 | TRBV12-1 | CASSVRDRGRLGRQETQYF | TGTGCCAGCAGCGTCCGGGACAGGGGGCGGTTAGGGCGACAAGAGACCCAGTACTTC
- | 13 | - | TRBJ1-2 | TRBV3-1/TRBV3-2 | CASSPLSGTAVGF | TGTGCCAGCAGCCCCTTGTCCGGGACCGCGGTTGGGTTC
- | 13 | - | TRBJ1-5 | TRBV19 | CASSMQINQPQHF | TGTGCCAGTAGTATGCAGATCAATCAGCCCCAGCATTTT
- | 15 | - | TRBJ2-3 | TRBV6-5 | CASSRTAAGTDTQYF | TGTGCCAGCAGTCGGACCGCCGCGGGCACAGATACGCAGTATTTT
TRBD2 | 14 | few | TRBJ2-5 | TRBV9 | CASSSQRELETQYF | TGTGCCAGCAGCTCGCAGCGGGAGCTCGAGACCCAGTACTTC
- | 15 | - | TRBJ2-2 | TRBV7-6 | CASSLAGVSTGELFF | TGTGCCAGCAGCTTAGCGGGAGTCAGCACCGGGGAGCTGTTTTTT
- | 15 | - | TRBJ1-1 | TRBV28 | CASSLSGSGNTEAFF | TGTGCCAGCAGTTTATCGGGGAGCGGGAACACTGAAGCTTTCTTT
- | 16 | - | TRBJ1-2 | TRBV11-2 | CASGSGQGSRNYGYTF | TGTGCCAGCGGTTCGGGGCAGGGGAGCAGGAACTATGGCTACACCTTC
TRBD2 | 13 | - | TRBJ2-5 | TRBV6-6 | CASTMGLAETQYF | TGTGCCAGCACCATGGGACTAGCGGAGACCCAGTACTTC
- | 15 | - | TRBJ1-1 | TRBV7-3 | CASSLTAGENTEAFF | TGTGCCAGCAGCTTAACGGCAGGAGAGAACACTGAAGCTTTCTTT
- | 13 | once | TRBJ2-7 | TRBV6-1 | CASSEWPRDEQYF | TGTGCCAGCAGTGAATGGCCGAGGGACGAGCAGTACTTC
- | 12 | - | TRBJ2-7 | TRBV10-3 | CAISETPVEQYF | TGTGCCATCAGTGAGACTCCCGTGGAGCAGTACTTC
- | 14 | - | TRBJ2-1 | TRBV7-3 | CASSLTSEGSKQFF | TGTGCCAGCAGCTTAACGTCAGAGGGAAGTAAGCAGTTCTTC
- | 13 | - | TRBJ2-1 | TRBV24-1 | CATSDQRGDEQFF | TGTGCCACCAGTGACCAGAGGGGGGATGAGCAGTTCTTC
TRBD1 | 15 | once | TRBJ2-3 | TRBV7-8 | CASSLGRGTTDTQYF | TGTGCCAGCAGCTTAGGCAGGGGGACGACAGATACGCAGTATTTT
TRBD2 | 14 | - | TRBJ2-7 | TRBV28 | CASSTGLGGYEQYF | TGTGCCAGCAGCACGGGACTAGGGGGCTACGAGCAGTACTTC
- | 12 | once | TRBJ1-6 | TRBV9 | CASSESGSPLHF | TGTGCCAGCAGCGAGTCTGGGTCACCCCTCCACTTT
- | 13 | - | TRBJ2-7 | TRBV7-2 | CASSLNRGDEQYF | TGTGCCAGCAGCTTAAATCGGGGAGACGAGCAGTACTTC
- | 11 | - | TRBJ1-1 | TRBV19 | CASSIRAEAFF | TGTGCCAGTAGTATAAGGGCTGAAGCTTTCTTT
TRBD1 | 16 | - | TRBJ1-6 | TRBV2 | CASTPSLGTGSTPLHF | TGTGCCAGCACTCCATCCTTGGGGACAGGGTCGACACCCCTCCACTTT
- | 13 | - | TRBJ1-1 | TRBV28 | CASRHRRRGEAFF | TGTGCCAGCAGACATCGAAGAAGGGGTGAAGCTTTCTTT
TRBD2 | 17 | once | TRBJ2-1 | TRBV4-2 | CASRPTGRAGVSYEQFF | TGTGCCAGCAGACCGACTGGGCGAGCGGGAGTTTCATATGAGCAGTTCTTC
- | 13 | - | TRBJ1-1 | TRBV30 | CAWSAGQNTEAFF | TGTGCCTGGAGCGCAGGACAGAACACTGAAGCTTTCTTT
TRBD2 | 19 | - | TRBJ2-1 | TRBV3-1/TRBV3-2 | CASSFRPGSGGSRYNEQFF | TGTGCCAGCAGCTTTCGGCCCGGGAGCGGGGGTTCTCGGTACAATGAGCAGTTCTTC
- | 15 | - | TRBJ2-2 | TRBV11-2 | CASSQDSVGTGELFF | TGTGCCAGCAGCCAGGACTCTGTAGGCACCGGGGAGCTGTTTTTT
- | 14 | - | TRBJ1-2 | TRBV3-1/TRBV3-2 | CASSHRGLDYGYTF | TGTGCCAGCAGCCACAGGGGACTTGACTATGGCTACACCTTC
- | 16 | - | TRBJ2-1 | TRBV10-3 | CAISSRDGQGDNEQFF | TGTGCCATCAGCAGCCGGGACGGCCAAGGGGACAATGAGCAGTTCTTC
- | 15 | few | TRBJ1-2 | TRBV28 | CASRSRGVGNYGYTF | TGTGCCAGCAGATCTAGGGGGGTAGGCAACTATGGCTACACCTTC
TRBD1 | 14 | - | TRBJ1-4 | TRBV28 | CASRGQIVGEKLFF | TGTGCCAGCAGGGGACAGATAGTGGGTGAAAAACTGTTTTTT
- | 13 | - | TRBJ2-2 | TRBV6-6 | CASMDSNTGELFF | TGTGCCAGCATGGACAGCAACACCGGGGAGCTGTTTTTT
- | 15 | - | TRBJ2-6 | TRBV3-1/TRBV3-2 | CASSQSGSGANVLTF | TGTGCCAGCAGCCAAAGTGGGTCTGGGGCCAACGTCCTGACTTTC
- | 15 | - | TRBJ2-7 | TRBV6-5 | CASSILRGIPREQYF | TGTGCCAGCAGTATCCTACGGGGGATACCCCGCGAGCAGTACTTC
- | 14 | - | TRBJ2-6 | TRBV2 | CASRTDGGANVLTF | TGTGCCAGCAGAACGGACGGTGGGGCCAACGTCCTGACTTTC
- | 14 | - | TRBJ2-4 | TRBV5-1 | CASSLQGPKNIQYF | TGCGCCAGCAGCCTTCAGGGGCCCAAAAACATTCAGTACTTC
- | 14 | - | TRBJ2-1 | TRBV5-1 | CASSLQAAVDEQFF | TGCGCCAGCAGCTTGCAGGCAGCCGTCGATGAGCAGTTCTTC
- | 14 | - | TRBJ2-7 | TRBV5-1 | CASSAGRRVGEQYF | TGCGCCAGCAGCGCTGGACGGCGGGTGGGCGAGCAGTACTTC
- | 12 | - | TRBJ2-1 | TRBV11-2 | CASSPTHNEQFF | TGTGCCAGCAGCCCCACCCACAATGAGCAGTTCTTC
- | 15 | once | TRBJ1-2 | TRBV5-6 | CASSPRRQNNYGYTF | TGTGCCAGCAGCCCGCGCCGACAGAATAACTATGGCTACACCTTC
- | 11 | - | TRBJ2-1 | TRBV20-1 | CSARDDNEQFF | TGCAGTGCTAGAGATGACAATGAGCAGTTCTTC
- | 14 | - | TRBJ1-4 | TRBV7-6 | CASSSPASNEKLFF | TGTGCCAGCAGCTCCCCAGCCTCTAATGAAAAACTGTTTTTT
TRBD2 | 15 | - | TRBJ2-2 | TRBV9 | CASSPAGADTGELFF | TGTGCCAGCAGCCCAGCGGGAGCGGACACCGGGGAGCTGTTTTTT
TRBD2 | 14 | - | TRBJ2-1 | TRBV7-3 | CASSLGSGGTEQFF | TGTGCCAGCAGCTTGGGTAGCGGGGGGACTGAGCAGTTCTTC
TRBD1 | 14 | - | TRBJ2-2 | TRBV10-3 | CATWDREGTGELFF | TGTGCCACTTGGGACAGGGAGGGCACCGGGGAGCTGTTTTTT
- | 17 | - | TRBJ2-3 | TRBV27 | CASSLSKGLRGTDTQYF | TGTGCCAGCAGTTTATCGAAAGGGCTACGGGGCACAGATACGCAGTATTTT
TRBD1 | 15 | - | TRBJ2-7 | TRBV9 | CASSVAGDRAYEQYF | TGTGCCAGCAGCGTAGCCGGGGACAGGGCCTACGAGCAGTACTTC